What follows are 27 T cell receptor beta chains derived from one specimen sequenced in a study of identical twins. TCRdb processed the 5' RACE reads anew with MiXCR; each CDR3 protein has one entry. The table lists approximately 550,000 distinct CDR3 sequences, about 22% of them singletons. These data were likewise used in another study, on yellow fever vaccine responses in identical twins.

The material sequenced was CD4+ T cells sorted from blood. These receptors all stem from a woman aged 18-29 years in good health.

The rearrangement links TRBV5-1 to TRBJ2-2; 9 nucleotides match TRBD2. The CDR3 runs 16 residues. Germline lookup yields CDR1 SGHRS and CDR2 YFSETQ. J gave up 4 bases and V 4 bases, and 8 bases lay outside the gene matches. This CDR3 reads CASSTVGGRGTGELFF. CDR3 bases: TGCGCCAGCAGCACTGTTGGCGGGAGGGGCACCGGGGAGCTGTTTTTT.

This clonotype was seen at least ten times. The chain combines TRBV4-2 with TRBJ2-3; the D call may be TRBD1 or TRBD2 (5 bases each). CDR3 length equals 13 residues. The ends were cut back, 2 bases at V and 11 bases at J, with 14 bases in the middle. CDR1 LGHNA and CDR2 YNFKEQ come from the germline V gene. CDR3 sequence (DNA): TGTGCCAGCAGCCAACCGGGGACCCCTTGGCAGTATTTT. Its protein is CASSQPGTPWQYF.

This clonotype has a count of ten or more. This chain links TRBV27 with TRBJ2-2; D is undetermined. The CDR3 loop spans 14 amino acids. Germline loops: CDR1 MNHEY, CDR2 SMNVEV (reference sequence). The V gene lost 5 bases and the J gene lost 6 bases, with 13 bases spanning the gap. CDR3 amino acids: CASSPTFAAGELFF. The CDR3 nucleotides are TGTGCCAGCAGTCCGACTTTCGCGGCCGGGGAGCTGTTTTTT.

The V gene is TRBV18, the J gene TRBJ2-3, with 8 nucleotides matching TRBD2. The CDR3 is 16 amino acids. Looked up from germline, CDR1 is KGHSH and CDR2 is LQKENI. V lost 3 bases, J lost 0 bases, and 5 bases stayed unmatched. CDR3 sequence reads: CASSPLAGSSTDTQYF. CDR3 DNA: TGTGCCAGCTCACCCCTAGCGGGTAGTAGCACAGATACGCAGTATTTT. Looking up the rest from reference TRBV18 and TRBJ2-3 gives the full variable domain: NAGVMQNPRHLVRRRGQEARLRCSPMKGHSHVYWYRQLPEEGLKFMVYLQKENIIDESGMPKERFSAEFPKEGPSILRIQQVVRGDSAAYFCASSPLAGSSTDTQYFGPGTRLTVL.

Only one count was recorded for this clonotype. The chain has TRBV3-1 and TRBJ2-5; 7 positions match TRBD2. Germline CDR1 reads LGHDT; CDR2 reads YNNKEL (reference sequence). The CDR3 loop spans 16 amino acids. V lost 4 bases and J lost 1; bases outside the gene matches: 9. DNA of the CDR3: TGTGCCAGCAGCCTCCGGACTAGTGGGGGCCAAGAGACCCAGTACTTC. As protein: CASSLRTSGGQETQYF.

This clonotype was seen a few times. The V and J genes are TRBV10-3 and TRBJ2-3, with TRBD2 matching 9 bases. CDR3 size: 15 residues. Germline V gene sequence: CDR1 ENHRY, CDR2 SYGVKD. J gave up 5 bases and V 2 bases, and 5 bases lay outside the gene matches. The CDR3: CAISELAGGGDTQYF. CDR3 bases: TGTGCCATCAGTGAGCTGGCGGGAGGGGGAGATACGCAGTATTTT.

This sequence joins TRBV5-1 and TRBJ2-7; D is unclear. The CDR3 contains 16 residues. Trimming took off 0 bases at V and 5 bases at J, with 18 bases between the two ends. CDR1 is SGHRS and CDR2 is YFSETQ in the germline V gene. CDR3 nucleotide sequence: TGCGCCAGCAGCTTGGGCCTCACGTTTGAAAGGGACGAGCAGTACTTC. It codes for CASSLGLTFERDEQYF.

The CDR3 sequence is CASSLAGLAAASGELFF. CDR3 in DNA: TGTGCCAGCAGTTTAGCGGGACTAGCGGCTGCTTCCGGGGAGCTGTTTTTT. V usage is TRBV12-3 or TRBV12-4 and J usage is TRBJ2-2; 11 bases agree with TRBD2. J lost 6 bases, V lost 0 bases, and 6 bases had no gene match. CDR3 size: 17 residues.

This clonotype was observed a few times. The chain is built from TRBV3-1 and TRBJ1-6; D is perhaps TRBD1 (6 bases). Germline V gene lookup returns CDR1 LGHDT and CDR2 YNNKEL (reference sequence). V dropped 1 base and J dropped 7 bases, with 8 bases sitting between them. The CDR3 has 14 residues. CDR3 region: CASSQGRGNSPLHF. CDR3 nucleotides: TGTGCCAGCAGCCAAGGCAGGGGCAATTCACCCCTCCACTTT.

This clonotype was found a few times. This chain connects TRBV10-3 to TRBJ2-3; tentatively, D is TRBD2 (6 bases). The germline V and J ends were trimmed by 6 bases and 2 bases, with 12 bases remaining between them. This CDR3 has 14 amino acids. Germline V gene data show CDR1 as ENHRY and CDR2 as SYGVKD. CDR3 protein: CAIRLAANTDTQYF. The CDR3 coding sequence is TGTGCCATCAGGTTAGCGGCTAACACAGATACGCAGTATTTT.

The rearrangement uses TRBV10-1 and TRBJ2-2; no clear D. This CDR3 is 12 amino acids long. In germline, CDR1 is WNHNN, CDR2 SYGVQD (reference sequence). The V end was cut by 6 bases, the J end by 8 bases, with 10 bases between. The CDR3 loop reads CASRAPAGELFF. The CDR3 coding sequence is TGCGCCAGCAGAGCACCAGCGGGGGAGCTGTTTTTT.

The CDR3 coding sequence is TGTGCCAGCAGCTTGAGCCTAGGGACAGCGTACTCCGAGCAGTACTTC. Its translation: CASSLSLGTAYSEQYF. The chain carries TRBV5-5 and TRBJ2-7; 7 bases fit TRBD1. Germline CDR1 is SGHKS and CDR2 is YYEKEE (reference sequence). The J segment lost 6 bases and the V segment lost 1 base, leaving 13 bases of the junction unmatched. The CDR3 contains 16 residues.

The rearrangement uses TRBV10-3 and TRBJ2-1; no clear D gene. The germline V gene encodes CDR1 ENHRY and CDR2 SYGVKD. The CDR3 length is 12 residues. V lost 6 bases and J lost 8, with 11 bases in between. The CDR3, as DNA: TGTGCCATCAGACCTCCCGGCGATGAGCAGTTCTTC. It specifies CAIRPPGDEQFF.

This clonotype was seen more than once but under ten times. The CDR3 region is CASSLDLGGADTQYF. CDR3 coding DNA: TGTGCCAGCAGTTTAGACTTGGGGGGCGCAGATACGCAGTATTTT. The chain combines TRBV28 with TRBJ2-3, with D perhaps assigned TRBD1 or TRBD2 (6 bases each). Trimming removed 2 bases from V and 4 bases from J, with 13 bases in between. The CDR3 is made up of 15 amino acids. Germline lookup yields CDR1 MDHEN and CDR2 SYDVKM.

The V call is TRBV14, the J call TRBJ2-2, with a possible D match to TRBD2 (5 bases). CDR3 size: 17 residues. The V and J ends lost 5 bases and 4 bases respectively, with 20 bases between them. Germline V gene data show CDR1 as SGHDN and CDR2 as FVKESK. The CDR3 sequence is CASSTLLGRGPTGELFF. The CDR3, as DNA: TGTGCCAGCAGCACCCTCTTGGGGAGAGGCCCCACCGGGGAGCTGTTTTTT.

This clonotype was counted only a few times. The chain uses TRBV7-9 and TRBJ1-1; D unresolved. V was cut by 3 bases and J by 4 bases, with 9 bases left in between. This CDR3 is 13 amino acids long. Germline CDR1 reads SEHNR; CDR2 reads FQNEAQ (reference sequence). The CDR3: CASSFSGLTEAFF. DNA for the CDR3: TGTGCCAGCAGCTTTTCGGGCCTCACTGAAGCTTTCTTT.

This chain links TRBV9 with TRBJ2-3; 8 bases align to TRBD1. There are 16 residues in the CDR3. CDR1 is SGDLS, CDR2 YYNGEE, per germline. V shed 3 bases, J shed 6 bases, and the junction held 12 bases outside the gene matches. The CDR3 protein is CASSEPPGGFPDTQYF. The CDR3 DNA follows: TGTGCCAGCAGCGAGCCCCCAGGGGGCTTCCCTGATACGCAGTATTTT.

The chain employs TRBV6-2 or TRBV6-3 and TRBJ2-4; TRBD2 matches 7 bases. V gave up 6 bases and J gave up 6 bases; unmatched junction bases: 14. The CDR3 totals 16 residues. CDR1 and CDR2 from the germline V gene are MNHEY and SVGEGT. CDR3 sequence: CASSRRTSSALNIQYF. The CDR3 DNA reads TGTGCCAGCAGCCGAAGGACTAGTTCTGCGCTAAACATTCAGTACTTC.

CDR3 sequence reads: CASSGGAAGRSNEQFF. The DNA for the CDR3 is TGTGCCAGCAGCGGAGGGGCTGCCGGGAGGAGTAATGAGCAGTTCTTC. The chain couples TRBV9 to TRBJ2-1; 7 bases are a match to TRBD2. Germline-derived CDR1 and CDR2 are SGDLS and YYNGEE. V shed 3 bases, J shed 7 bases, and the junction held 13 bases outside the gene matches. CDR3 length equals 16 residues.

The CDR3 DNA follows: TGTGCCAGCAGTTTTTGGCGCGGGAGCCCCCACGAGCAGTACTTC. Its protein is CASSFWRGSPHEQYF. The genes are TRBV12-3 or TRBV12-4 and TRBJ2-7, with TRBD2 matching 7 bases. This CDR3 has 15 amino acids. Trimming removed 3 bases from V and 5 bases from J; junction bases left unmatched: 10.

V usage is TRBV5-1 and J usage is TRBJ2-7, with TRBD2 matching over 8 bases. The CDR3 contains 15 residues. CDR1 SGHRS and CDR2 YFSETQ come from the germline V gene. The V segment lost 0 bases and the J segment 4 bases; nucleotides outside the gene matches: 6. The CDR3 sequence: CASSLAPGGLYEQYF. In DNA form, the CDR3 reads TGCGCCAGCAGCTTGGCACCGGGAGGGTTGTACGAGCAGTACTTC.

This clonotype was seen once. This chain uses TRBV5-1 with TRBJ2-2, with a possible D match to TRBD2 (5 bases). The germline V and J ends were trimmed by 0 bases and 4 bases, with 16 bases remaining between them. CDR3 length: 17 amino acids. CDR1 and CDR2 from the germline V gene are SGHRS and YFSETQ. CDR3 nucleotides: TGCGCCAGCAGCTTGGAAGAACTAGGTCTGTTCACCGGGGAGCTGTTTTTT. Its protein product is CASSLEELGLFTGELFF. The variable domain in full, with the rest retrieved from reference TRBV5-1 and TRBJ2-2, is KAGVTQTPRYLIKTRGQQVTLSCSPISGHRSVSWYQQTPGQGLQFLFEYFSETQRNKGNFPGRFSGRQFSNSRSEMNVSTLELGDSALYLCASSLEELGLFTGELFFGEGSRLTVL.

This clonotype was picked up a small number of times. This chain connects TRBV3-1 to TRBJ2-1, with TRBD2 matching 7 bases. J was trimmed by 0 bases and V by 5 bases; bases with no gene match: 10. CDR3 length: 17 amino acids. Germline V gene lookup returns CDR1 LGHDT and CDR2 YNNKEL (reference sequence). The CDR3: CASSSTGTTSSYNEQFF. CDR3 in DNA: TGTGCCAGCAGCTCAACCGGGACTACCAGCTCCTACAATGAGCAGTTCTTC.

This clonotype was detected a few times. V usage is TRBV6-2 or TRBV6-3 and J usage is TRBJ2-4; D is undetermined. Trimming stripped 5 bases from V and 4 bases from J, with 9 bases between. Germline V gene data show CDR1 as MNHEY and CDR2 as SVGEGT. The CDR3 has 13 residues. CDR3 residues: CASSPYEKNIQYF. CDR3 nucleotides: TGTGCCAGCAGTCCCTACGAAAAAAACATTCAGTACTTC.

This clonotype showed up just a few times. The chain links TRBV4-1 to TRBJ2-2, with a possible D match to TRBD2 (6 bases). The CDR3 is made up of 16 amino acids. CDR1 is MGHRA and CDR2 is YSYEKL in the germline V gene. V gave up 0 bases and J gave up 3 bases, with 11 bases separating them. The chain's CDR3 is CASSQDERRDTGELFF. CDR3 DNA sequence: TGCGCCAGCAGCCAAGATGAGCGGAGGGACACCGGGGAGCTGTTTTTT.

This clonotype was detected a few times. This chain connects TRBV28 to TRBJ2-3, with D unresolved. Germline loops: CDR1 MDHEN, CDR2 SYDVKM. This CDR3 contains 10 residues. V was pared by 4 bases and J by 7 bases, with 3 bases between. The chain's CDR3 is CASSSYTQYF. CDR3 nucleotides: TGTGCCAGCAGTTCTTATACGCAGTATTTT.

This clonotype occurred a few times. The chain is built from TRBV5-5 and TRBJ1-4; D remains unclear. V lost 1 base and J lost 1, with 8 bases in between. Germline values: CDR1 SGHKS, CDR2 YYEKEE (reference sequence). There are 15 residues in the CDR3. The CDR3 loop reads CASSLRPGTNEKLFF. Written as DNA, the CDR3 is TGTGCCAGCAGCTTGAGACCCGGAACTAATGAAAAACTGTTTTTT. Full variable domain (remainder filled in from reference TRBV5-5 and TRBJ1-4): DAGVTQSPTHLIKTRGQQVTLRCSPISGHKSVSWYQQVLGQGPQFIFQYYEKEERGRGNFPDRFSARQFPNYSSELNVNALLLGDSALYLCASSLRPGTNEKLFFGSGTQLSVL.